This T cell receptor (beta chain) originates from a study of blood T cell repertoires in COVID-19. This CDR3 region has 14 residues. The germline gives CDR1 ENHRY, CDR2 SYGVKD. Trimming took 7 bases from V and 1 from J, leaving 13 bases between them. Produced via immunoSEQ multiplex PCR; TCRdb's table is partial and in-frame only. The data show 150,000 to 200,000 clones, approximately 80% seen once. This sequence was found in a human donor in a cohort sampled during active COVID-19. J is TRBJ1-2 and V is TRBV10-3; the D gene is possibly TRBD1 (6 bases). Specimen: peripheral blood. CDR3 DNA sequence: TGTGCCATCAATGGTGCAGGGGTTAACTATGGCTACACCTTC. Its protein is CAINGAGVNYGYTF.